A single sample is the source of the 18 T cell receptor beta chains below, sequenced in a study of blood T cell repertoires in COVID-19. Clones were sequenced by immunoSEQ multiplex PCR, and TCRdb holds only the in-frame ones, with some missing. The data show fewer than 40,000 clones, roughly 88% seen once. The sequenced sample was peripheral blood. These receptors all come from a man in his sixties with active COVID-19.

The DNA of the CDR3 is TGCAGCGTTGACAAGACTTCCACTTCAGGCACAGATACGCAGTATTTT. Protein: CSVDKTSTSGTDTQYF. The chain is built from TRBV29-1 and TRBJ2-3, with D uncertain. Trimming left V 3 bases short and J 1 base short, with 17 bases between. CDR1 SQVTM and CDR2 ANQGSEA come from the germline V gene. The CDR3 has 16 amino acids.

This clone was seen a few times. The chain carries TRBV18 and TRBJ1-2; D unresolved. V was pared by 0 bases and J by 6 bases, with 14 bases between. The CDR3 covers 15 residues. Germline V gene sequence: CDR1 KGHSH, CDR2 LQKENI. The CDR3 DNA follows: TGTGCCAGCTCACCACCGGGCAGGAACCGAGATGGCTACACCTTC. It translates to CASSPPGRNRDGYTF.

The V gene is TRBV14, the J gene TRBJ2-2; perhaps TRBD1 as D (6 bases). From germline, CDR1 is SGHDN and CDR2 FVKESK. The CDR3 has 15 amino acids. The V end was cut by 4 bases, the J end by 5 bases, with 14 bases between. CDR3 sequence: CASSPVRTETGELFF. CDR3 DNA: TGTGCCAGCAGCCCTGTTAGGACAGAGACCGGGGAGCTGTTTTTT.

This chain uses TRBV5-6 with TRBJ2-2; TRBD1 agrees at 11 bases. The CDR3 totals 18 residues. CDR1 SGHDT and CDR2 YYEEEE come from the germline V gene. V shed 0 bases, J shed 3 bases, and the junction held 7 bases outside the gene matches. CDR3 loop: CASSLAGQGAPDTGELFF. The CDR3 nucleotides read TGTGCCAGCAGCTTGGCCGGACAGGGGGCGCCGGACACCGGGGAGCTGTTTTTT.

This clone was seen a handful of times. The chain combines TRBV29-1 with TRBJ1-1; no clear D gene. CDR1 SQVTM and CDR2 ANQGSEA come from the germline V gene. The V end was cut by 0 bases, the J end by 5 bases, with 13 bases between. This CDR3 region has 14 residues. The CDR3 coding sequence is TGCAGCGTTGAAGATCCCGGAGTTGGGACTGAAGCTTTCTTT. Its translation: CSVEDPGVGTEAFF.

The chain recombines TRBV11-3 with TRBJ2-3, with D maybe TRBD2 (6 bases). The CDR3 runs to 15 residues. Germline assignment: CDR1 SGHNT and CDR2 YENEEA. Between the trimmed V and J ends, which lost 4 bases and 1 base, there was a span of 12 bases. The CDR3 DNA follows: TGTGCCAGCAGCTCGGGACTCCTTGGCACAGATACGCAGTATTTT. Its protein product is CASSSGLLGTDTQYF.

This chain joins TRBV12-5 and TRBJ1-1, with 9 bases aligning to TRBD1. CDR1 is LGHNT and CDR2 is FRNRAP in the germline V gene. The V and J ends lost 5 bases and 5 bases, in that order; junction bases with no gene match: 6. This CDR3 has 14 amino acids. CDR3 sequence (DNA): TGTGCTAGTGGTCGTGGACAGGGGAGGACTGAAGCTTTCTTT. It yields the protein CASGRGQGRTEAFF.

The chain has TRBV5-1 and TRBJ2-7, with 9 bases identical to TRBD2. Germline CDR1 is SGHRS and CDR2 is YFSETQ. After removal of 0 bases from V and 2 bases from J, the junction contained 3 bases not matched to a gene. The CDR3 contains 15 residues. The CDR3, as DNA: TGCGCCAGCAGCTTGGAGGCTAGCGGGACCTACGAGCAGTACTTC. Amino acids: CASSLEASGTYEQYF.

The chain combines TRBV28 with TRBJ2-4; 8 positions agree with TRBD1. Germline lookup yields CDR1 MDHEN and CDR2 SYDVKM. The CDR3 extends over 17 amino acids. J gave up 0 bases and V 9 bases, and 13 bases lay outside the gene matches. CDR3 nucleotide sequence: TGTGCCAGTACACCTGTAGGACAGGGTGGAGCCAAAAACATTCAGTACTTC. As protein: CASTPVGQGGAKNIQYF.

The chain recombines TRBV7-9 with TRBJ2-1; 7 bases are a match to TRBD2. CDR3 length equals 17 residues. Per germline, CDR1 SEHNR and CDR2 FQNEAQ (reference sequence). The V and J ends lost 5 bases and 0 bases, in that order; junction bases with no gene match: 10. CDR3 protein: CASSLRGGGSSYNEQFF. The CDR3 DNA reads as TGTGCCAGCAGCCTAAGGGGAGGCGGGAGCTCCTACAATGAGCAGTTCTTC.

J is TRBJ2-1 and V is TRBV6-4; 11 bases agree with TRBD2. The V segment lost 3 bases and the J segment 0 bases; nucleotides outside the gene matches: 4. The CDR3 loop spans 17 amino acids. Looked up from germline, CDR1 is MRHNA and CDR2 is SNTAGT. The CDR3 nucleotides are TGTGCCAGCAGTGAGACTAGCGGGATCAGCTCCTACAATGAGCAGTTCTTC. It is translated as CASSETSGISSYNEQFF.

J is TRBJ2-5 and V is TRBV6-5; 11 bases are shared with TRBD2. The CDR3 consists of 15 residues. The germline gives CDR1 MNHEY, CDR2 SVGAGI. V lost 0 bases to trimming and J lost 3 bases; unmatched junction nucleotides: 0. The CDR3 loop is CASSYSGLAEETQYF. CDR3 DNA: TGTGCCAGCAGTTACTCGGGACTAGCGGAAGAGACCCAGTACTTC.

The V gene is TRBV7-9, the J gene TRBJ2-3; 9 nucleotides align to TRBD1. J lost 5 bases, V lost 6 bases, and 9 bases had no gene match. The CDR3 has 15 residues. Germline V CDR1 and CDR2: SEHNR, FQNEAQ (reference sequence). The CDR3, as DNA: TGTGCCAGCAGGGCCGGGACAGGGCGGGTAGATACGCAGTATTTT. It specifies CASRAGTGRVDTQYF. Full variable domain (remainder filled in from reference TRBV7-9 and TRBJ2-3): DTGVSQNPRHKITKRGQNVTFRCDPISEHNRLYWYRQTLGQGPEFLTYFQNEAQLEKSRLLSDRFSAERPKGSFSTLEIQRTEQGDSAMYLCASRAGTGRVDTQYFGPGTRLTVL.

The chain recombines TRBV21-1 with TRBJ2-1; the DNA was not compared with TRBD2, the D call given in the table. TRBV21-1 is shown as a pseudogene. The CDR3 sequence is 16 residues long. As DNA, the CDR3 is TGTGCCAGCCCCCGACCTAGCGGGAGGACCTACAATGAGCAGTTCTTC. Protein sequence: CASPRPSGRTYNEQFF.

The chain links TRBV6-5 to TRBJ2-7, with D perhaps matching TRBD1 (7 bases). The CDR3 length is 14 residues. Germline V gene lookup returns CDR1 MNHEY and CDR2 SVGAGI. Between the trimmed V and J ends, which lost 2 bases and 5 bases, there was a span of 13 bases. The CDR3 is CASSYGGGRNEQYF. CDR3 bases: TGTGCCAGCAGTTACGGAGGGGGCAGGAACGAGCAGTACTTC.

The rearrangement uses TRBV7-9 and TRBJ2-1; D is undetermined. The CDR3 is made up of 13 amino acids. Trimming shortened V by 1 base and J by 7 bases, and 8 bases separated the two germline ends. Per the germline V gene, CDR1 is SEHNR and CDR2 is FQNEAQ (reference sequence). The CDR3 coding sequence is TGTGCCAGCAGCTTAGTCGTTACTAATGAGCAGTTCTTC. It codes for CASSLVVTNEQFF.

This chain links TRBV11-2 with TRBJ2-1; TRBD1 is a possible D gene (6 bases). CDR1 is SGHAT, CDR2 FQNNGV, per germline. The CDR3 length is 14 residues. V gave up 5 bases and J gave up 2 bases, with 10 bases separating them. The CDR3 sequence is CASSARTAYNEQFF. The CDR3 nucleotides read TGTGCCAGCAGCGCTCGGACAGCCTACAATGAGCAGTTCTTC.

The chain recombines TRBV5-1 with TRBJ1-4; D gene uncertain. V lost 4 bases to trimming and J lost 6 bases, with 7 bases between them. Germline lookup yields CDR1 SGHRS and CDR2 YFSETQ. This CDR3 region has 12 residues. The CDR3 nucleotides read TGCGCCAGCAGCCCGGACTATGAAAAACTGTTTTTT. Translated: CASSPDYEKLFF.